This T cell receptor beta chain originates from a study of T cells in Graves' hyperthyroidism and ophthalmopathy. To note about this clonotype: A much larger clone is a single base away; this may be a read error.

Authors of the study amplified TCR beta CDR3 regions from RNA transcripts. The HTBI primer set was used in a first-round RT-PCR of the TCR CDR3. In TCRdb, the multiplex PCR reads were re-called with MiXCR into one record per CDR3 protein. The sample lists hundreds of thousands of distinct CDR3 sequences, over 35% occurring once. This CDR3 has 13 residues. From germline, CDR1 is MGHDK and CDR2 SYGVNS. Trimming left V 8 bases short and J 6 bases short, with 17 bases between. The chain has TRBV25-1 and TRBJ2-7, with D perhaps given as TRBD1 or TRBD2 (6 bases each). Material: blood. This receptor was obtained from a young man with Graves' hyperthyroidism. The CDR3: CASVQGGTCEQYF. The CDR3 DNA sequence: TGTGCCAGCGTACAGGGTGGGACTTGCGAGCAGTACTTC.